These T cell receptor beta chains were read from a single sample in a study of OX40 agonist ivuxolimab in advanced cancers. Assay used: immunoSEQ multiplex PCR; TCRdb lists only in-frame clones, some missing. The sample has tens of thousands of clones, around 89% seen once. The specimen was CD4+ or CD8+ T cells sorted from blood, collected in a trial of the OX40 agonist ivuxolimab. The receptors come from an adult with an advanced solid tumor such as melanoma, head and neck, liver or kidney cancer. Each CDR3 is given with its conserved first and last residue. Each record gives: clone size, V gene, D gene, CDR3 length, J gene, CDR3 DNA, CDR3 protein. A D gene is named only where the DNA matches it firmly. Clone size appears in some rows only: once, few, many, or a class for an expanded clone.

-	TRBV7-3	TRBD1	18	TRBJ2-2	TGTGCCAGCAGCTTATATAGGTCTGGGCAGGGGGCCACCGGGGAGCTGTTTTTT	CASSLYRSGQGATGELFF
-	TRBV7-7	TRBD2	14	TRBJ2-3	TGTGCCAGCAGCCCGGGACTAGACACAGATACGCAGTATTTT	CASSPGLDTDTQYF
-	TRBV5-1	TRBD1	15	TRBJ2-1	TGCGCCAGCAGCTTGATGGGACAGGGGAACAATGAGCAGTTCTTC	CASSLMGQGNNEQFF
-	TRBV7-2	-	16	TRBJ1-4	TGTGCCAGCAGCTTAGCAGGGCCCTATGGGGATGAAAAACTGTTTTTT	CASSLAGPYGDEKLFF
-	TRBV11-2	TRBD1	15	TRBJ2-7	TGTGCCAGCAGCGGGACAGGGGCGCGGGGGCGCGAGCAGTACTTC	CASSGTGARGREQYF
-	TRBV15	-	14	TRBJ1-3	TGTGCCACCAGGGACACCAGCTCTGGAAACACCATATATTTT	CATRDTSSGNTIYF
-	TRBV10-1	TRBD2	19	TRBJ2-3	TGCGCCAGCAGTGAGTCCTTAGCCGGACTAGTGGGGCCAAGGAGTACGCAGTATTTT	CASSESLAGLVGPRSTQYF
-	TRBV7-3	-	13	TRBJ2-3	TGTGCCAGCAGCATCTCAGTCGCAGATACGCAGTATTTT	CASSISVADTQYF
-	TRBV7-8	TRBD1	16	TRBJ2-3	TGTGCCAGCAGCCCTAGGACAGGAGGAAACACAGATACGCAGTATTTT	CASSPRTGGNTDTQYF
once	TRBV5-4	-	15	TRBJ2-2	TGTGCCAGCAGCCCTGGGGGGTTCTCTGGCGGGGAGCTGTTTTTT	CASSPGGFSGGELFF
once	TRBV10-3	TRBD1	14	TRBJ2-5	TGTGCCATCAGGAAGGGACAGGGAGGAGAGACCCAGTACTTC	CAIRKGQGGETQYF
once	TRBV7-2	-	13	TRBJ2-1	TGTGCCAGCAGCTTAGGACCAAACAATGAGCAGTTCTTC	CASSLGPNNEQFF
-	TRBV7-2	TRBD1	17	TRBJ1-1	TGTGCCAGCAGCCCCGACAGGGGGCGTTATCTGAACACTGAAGCTTTCTTT	CASSPDRGRYLNTEAFF
few	TRBV10-2	-	13	TRBJ1-1	TGCGCCAGCAGCGGGACGGCGAACACTGAAGCTTTCTTT	CASSGTANTEAFF
-	TRBV18	TRBD1	14	TRBJ1-1	TGTGCCAGCTCATCACAGGGGGCGAACACTGAAGCTTTCTTT	CASSSQGANTEAFF
-	TRBV5-4	-	14	TRBJ1-3	TGTGCCAGCAGCTTGGAGGGCTCTGGAAACACCATATATTTT	CASSLEGSGNTIYF
-	TRBV6-5	-	14	TRBJ1-1	TGTGCCAGCAGTCGGCAGGGCGGGGGGACTGAAGCTTTCTTT	CASSRQGGGTEAFF
-	TRBV5-1	-	16	TRBJ1-2	TGCGCCAGCAGCTTGGGAGGGGAATTAAGTAACTATGGCTACACCTTC	CASSLGGELSNYGYTF
-	TRBV27	TRBD1	19	TRBJ2-7	TGTGCCAGCAGTTTTCGGTTTCCCTCCTTCGGGACAGGGGGCTACGAGCAGTACTTC	CASSFRFPSFGTGGYEQYF
-	TRBV7-8	TRBD1	15	TRBJ1-5	TGTGCCAGCAGCCCCGGGACAGGGGAGAAACAGCCCCAGCATTTT	CASSPGTGEKQPQHF
-	TRBV29-1	-	12	TRBJ2-3	TGCAGCGTTGTAGGTGGGCTAGATACGCAGTATTTT	CSVVGGLDTQYF
-	TRBV18	-	15	TRBJ2-1	TGTGCCAGCTCCTCCACGGGGCGCTCCTACAATGAGCAGTTCTTC	CASSSTGRSYNEQFF
-	TRBV4-1	-	14	TRBJ2-7	TGCGCCAGCAGCCAAGATCATGGAGGGCGCGAGCAGTACTTC	CASSQDHGGREQYF
-	TRBV5-4	TRBD1	13	TRBJ1-1	TGTGCCAGTAGGACAGGGAGGGACACTGAAGCTTTCTTT	CASRTGRDTEAFF
-	TRBV6-5	-	13	TRBJ1-3	TGTGCCAGCAAAGAGCCAGGTGCAAACACCATATATTTT	CASKEPGANTIYF
-	TRBV9	-	12	TRBJ1-2	TGTGCCAGCAGCCTCCAGAACTATGGCTACACCTTC	CASSLQNYGYTF
-	TRBV14	-	12	TRBJ1-2	TGTGCCAGCAGCCCCGAGGGTCCTGGCTACACCTTC	CASSPEGPGYTF
-	TRBV7-3	TRBD1	14	TRBJ2-2	TGTGCCAGCAGCAAAGACAGGGGAACCGGGGAGCTGTTTTTT	CASSKDRGTGELFF
-	TRBV5-1	-	15	TRBJ1-5	TGCGCCAGCAGCTTAGGGAACGGGGTCGCTCAGCCCCAGCATTTT	CASSLGNGVAQPQHF
-	TRBV6-1	-	15	TRBJ2-5	TGTGCCAGCATTCATGGTCAAGTAGTCAAAGAGACCCAGTACTTC	CASIHGQVVKETQYF
-	TRBV5-4	TRBD1	17	TRBJ2-6	TGTGCCAGCAGCTTTAGACAGGGGGCAACTGGGGCCAACGTCCTGACTTTC	CASSFRQGATGANVLTF
-	TRBV5-1	TRBD1	12	TRBJ1-2	TGCGCCAGTACCGGGACAGAGGATGGCTACACCTTC	CASTGTEDGYTF
-	TRBV9	-	13	TRBJ1-1	TGTGCCAGCACCCAAAGGGTGAACACTGAAGCTTTCTTT	CASTQRVNTEAFF
-	TRBV7-3	-	12	TRBJ2-2	TGTGCCAGCAGTAGGTCGTCCGGGGAGCTGTTTTTT	CASSRSSGELFF
-	TRBV29-1	-	12	TRBJ2-7	TGCAGCGTGTCTCCGAGCTCCTACGAGCAGTACTTC	CSVSPSSYEQYF
-	TRBV27	-	18	TRBJ2-6	TGTGCCAGCAGTTTATCTTTCAGGGGAAGTCTGGGAGCCAACGTCCTGACTTTC	CASSLSFRGSLGANVLTF
-	TRBV12-5	-	12	TRBJ2-1	TGTGCTAGTGGTTATAAGGAAGGAGAGCAGTTCTTC	CASGYKEGEQFF
-	TRBV6-5	-	14	TRBJ1-2	TGTGCCAGCTTCCCCGCGGGGACGGTTTTGAGCTACACCTTC	CASFPAGTVLSYTF
few	TRBV14	-	13	TRBJ1-1	TGTGCCAGCATCGACAGGCAGAACACTGAAGCTTTCTTT	CASIDRQNTEAFF
-	TRBV6-5	-	14	TRBJ2-2	TGTGCCAGCAGTTACTGGTTCGGCACCGGGGAGCTGTTTTTT	CASSYWFGTGELFF
-	TRBV6-5	-	15	TRBJ1-4	TGTGCCAGCAGAACTAAGACCCTAGGTCGTGAAAAACTGTTTTTT	CASRTKTLGREKLFF
-	TRBV18	-	14	TRBJ1-1	TGTGCCAGCTCACCAAACACCGTGAACACTGAAGCTTTCTTT	CASSPNTVNTEAFF
-	TRBV28	TRBD2	15	TRBJ2-1	TGTGCCAGCACTTCTCTCGGGACTACCAACAATGAGCAGTTCTTC	CASTSLGTTNNEQFF
-	TRBV2	-	13	TRBJ1-2	TGTGCCAGCATCCTCCGGGACATCTATGGCTACACCTTC	CASILRDIYGYTF
-	TRBV4-1	TRBD1	17	TRBJ2-5	TGCGCCAGCAGCCCTTACGGGACAGGGGGCGGTCAAGAGACCCAGTACTTC	CASSPYGTGGGQETQYF
-	TRBV6-5	TRBD1	15	TRBJ2-5	TGTGCCAGCAGTAAGGGGACAGGGGTTGCAGAGACCCAGTACTTC	CASSKGTGVAETQYF
-	TRBV6-4	-	13	TRBJ2-3	TGTGCCAGCAGATCGGACGGACGTGATACGCAGTATTTT	CASRSDGRDTQYF
-	TRBV5-1	-	14	TRBJ2-3	TGCGCCAGCAGCTTGACTGGCAGCACAGATACGCAGTATTTT	CASSLTGSTDTQYF
-	TRBV5-1	-	15	TRBJ1-3	TGCGCCAGCAGCTCCACAGGATCCAATGGAAACACCATATATTTT	CASSSTGSNGNTIYF
-	TRBV5-6	-	15	TRBJ1-2	TGTGCCAGCAGCTGGGGGAGGAGCGCTTCGTATGGCTACACCTTC	CASSWGRSASYGYTF
once	TRBV5-1	-	12	TRBJ2-7	TGTGCCAGCAGCTTCCAAGCCTACGAGCAGTACTTC	CASSFQAYEQYF
-	TRBV5-1	-	20	TRBJ2-1	TGCGCCAGCAGCTTGGCCGGGCTAGTGGGGGGATCCCTTTCCTACAATGAGCAGTTCTTC	CASSLAGLVGGSLSYNEQFF
few	TRBV10-1	-	9	TRBJ1-6	TGCGCCAGCAGGTCACCCCTCCACTTT	CASRSPLHF
-	TRBV5-6	TRBD1	14	TRBJ1-2	TGTGCCAGCAGCCCGTATCGGGACAGCTATGGCTACACCTTC	CASSPYRDSYGYTF
-	TRBV4-1	TRBD2	15	TRBJ2-2	TGCGCCAGCAGCCAAGCGACTAGCGGGGGGTGGGAGCTGTTTTTT	CASSQATSGGWELFF
-	TRBV7-2	TRBD2	15	TRBJ2-1	TGTGCCAGCAGCTCTACTAGCGGGGGGAGAGATGAGCAGTTCTTC	CASSSTSGGRDEQFF
-	TRBV19	-	12	TRBJ1-5	TGTGCCAGTACCCATCGGGATCAGCCCCAGCATTTT	CASTHRDQPQHF
-	TRBV6-1	-	13	TRBJ2-1	TGTGCCAGCAGTGAAGCGAGTAGGGATGAGCAGTTCTTC	CASSEASRDEQFF